The 13 T cell receptor beta chains below all came from one sample that was sequenced in a study of blood T cell repertoires in COVID-19. Assay: immunoSEQ multiplex PCR; the TCRdb copy retains only in-frame clones and omits some. The sample consists of 30,000 to 45,000 clones, roughly 86% of them appearing once. The source material was peripheral blood. The source of these receptors is a human donor in a cohort sampled during active COVID-19.

The chain links TRBV5-4 to TRBJ1-2, with 8 nucleotides matching TRBD1. This CDR3 contains 13 residues. Germline V gene lookup returns CDR1 SGHNT and CDR2 YYREEE (reference sequence). V shed 4 bases, J shed 4 bases, and the junction held 3 bases outside the gene matches. In DNA form, the CDR3 reads TGTGCCAGCAGCAAGGACAGGGCCTATGGCTACACCTTC. Translating gives CASSKDRAYGYTF.

This rearrangement joins TRBV5-6 to TRBJ2-7; D uncertain. From germline, CDR1 is SGHDT and CDR2 YYEEEE. This CDR3 spans 11 amino acids. Trimming left V 4 bases short and J 6 bases short, with 8 bases between. The CDR3 here is CASSLDGEQYF. The CDR3 DNA is TGTGCCAGCAGCCTAGATGGCGAGCAGTACTTC.

The chain employs TRBV5-1 and TRBJ2-3; possibly TRBD2 for D (6 bases). CDR3 size: 14 residues. Germline-derived CDR1 and CDR2 are SGHRS and YFSETQ. Trimming stripped 0 bases from V and 3 bases from J, with 8 bases between. The CDR3 coding sequence is TGCGCCAGCAGCTTGGACGGGAGAACAGATACGCAGTATTTT. Amino acids: CASSLDGRTDTQYF.

The chain recombines TRBV19 with TRBJ2-7; 8 nucleotides match TRBD1. The germline V gene encodes CDR1 LNHDA and CDR2 SQIVND (reference sequence). CDR3 length: 14 amino acids. With 1 base clipped from V and 3 bases from J, the junction kept 2 bases outside the gene matches. The CDR3 nucleotides are TGTGCCAGTAGTATAGCAGGGGGCGGCTACGAGCAGTACTTC. Translated: CASSIAGGGYEQYF. Full variable domain (rest looked up from reference TRBV19 and TRBJ2-7): DGGITQSPKYLFRKEGQNVTLSCEQNLNHDAMYWYRQDPGQGLRLIYYSQIVNDFQKGDIAEGYSVSREKKESFPLTVTSAQKNPTAFYLCASSIAGGGYEQYFGPGTRLTVT.

The rearrangement joins TRBV7-2 to TRBJ2-5; 8 positions match TRBD2. The CDR3 consists of 14 residues. The germline V gene has CDR1 SGHTA and CDR2 FQGNSA. V lost 4 bases, J lost 6 bases, and 7 bases stayed unmatched. Here the CDR3 reads CASSSLQREKTQYF. The CDR3 bases are TGTGCCAGCAGCTCCCTTCAGCGGGAGAAGACCCAGTACTTC.

The chain combines TRBV4-1 with TRBJ2-5, with D possibly TRBD2 on 6 matching bases. The germline CDR1 and CDR2 sequences are MGHRA and YSYEKL. This CDR3 spans 16 amino acids. The V end lost 3 bases, the J end lost 5 bases, and 19 bases lay between the germline ends. CDR3 DNA: TGCGCCAGCAGCCACCTTAGCGGTAATCTTGAGGAGACCCAGTACTTC. Protein product: CASSHLSGNLEETQYF.

This chain uses TRBV2 with TRBJ1-2; D remains ambiguous. Germline CDR1 SNHLY, CDR2 FYNNEI. V dropped 2 bases and J dropped 8 bases, with 21 bases sitting between them. The CDR3 sequence is 16 residues long. The CDR3: CASSENRRLKPGGYTF. Written as DNA, the CDR3 is TGTGCCAGCAGTGAAAATAGGCGACTCAAACCGGGGGGCTACACCTTC.

This chain joins TRBV5-1 and TRBJ2-1, with 10 bases lining up with TRBD1. Germline V gives CDR1 SGHRS, CDR2 YFSETQ. CDR3 size: 15 residues. V gave up 1 base and J gave up 7 bases; unmatched junction bases: 5. CDR3 coding DNA: TGCGCCAGCAGCTTGTGGGGACAGGGGATAAATGAGCAGTTCTTC. It yields the protein CASSLWGQGINEQFF. Complete variable domain (other parts from reference TRBV5-1 and TRBJ2-1): KAGVTQTPRYLIKTRGQQVTLSCSPISGHRSVSWYQQTPGQGLQFLFEYFSETQRNKGNFPGRFSGRQFSNSRSEMNVSTLELGDSALYLCASSLWGQGINEQFFGPGTRLTVL.

The chain recombines TRBV2 with TRBJ2-7; D remains unclear. The CDR3 length is 13 residues. V was pared by 3 bases and J by 1 base, with 7 bases between. The germline V gene has CDR1 SNHLY and CDR2 FYNNEI. The CDR3 is CASSDVASYEQYF. DNA for the CDR3: TGTGCCAGCAGTGATGTAGCTTCCTACGAGCAGTACTTC.

J is TRBJ2-5 and V is TRBV19, with 9 nucleotides matching TRBD2. CDR1 is LNHDA, CDR2 SQIVND, per germline (reference sequence). This CDR3 is 14 amino acids long. Trimming cost V 8 bases and J 2 bases; bases outside gene matches: 6. The CDR3 spells CASGSGSRQETQYF. Here the CDR3 DNA reads TGTGCCAGTGGTAGCGGGAGCCGACAAGAGACCCAGTACTTC.

This sequence joins TRBV6-6 and TRBJ1-2, with D unclear. The CDR3 contains 11 residues. Germline V CDR1 and CDR2: MNHNY, SVGAGI (reference sequence). Trimming removed 11 bases from V and 9 bases from J, with 16 bases in between. CDR3 region: CAAALQFRYTF. CDR3 in DNA: TGTGCCGCGGCATTGCAGTTTCGCTACACCTTC.

The chain recombines TRBV5-4 with TRBJ2-5; 8 bases fit TRBD1. The V gene's germline CDR1 is SGHNT and CDR2 YYREEE (reference sequence). Losses at the gene ends were 1 base for V and 4 bases for J; bases not matched to a gene: 3. The CDR3 consists of 14 residues. The CDR3 DNA is TGTGCCAGCAGCTTGTGGCAGGGGGCAGAGACCCAGTACTTC. Its translation is CASSLWQGAETQYF.

The V call is TRBV27, the J call TRBJ2-3; D may be TRBD2 (6 bases). The CDR3 consists of 14 residues. Germline CDR1 and CDR2: MNHEY and SMNVEV (reference sequence). The V end was cut by 5 bases, the J end by 0 bases, with 9 bases between. CDR3 DNA: TGTGCCAGCAGTCTAGCGCTAAGCACAGATACGCAGTATTTT. Translating it yields CASSLALSTDTQYF.